The clone carrying this T cell receptor (beta chain) was detected many times. This specimen comes from a study of T-cell reconstitution after alpha-beta-depleted transplantation in children. The trim removed 5 bases at V and 7 bases at J, leaving 10 bases unmatched. The CDR3 is 14 residues long. Germline lookup yields CDR1 MGHDK and CDR2 SYGVNS. Researchers prepared the TCRbeta library using unique molecular identifiers, the study reports. TCRdb re-called the PCR reads with MiXCR, one entry per CDR3 protein. The data contain roughly 100,000 distinct CDR3 sequences, roughly 8.3% of them singletons. The receptor was isolated from a human donor who donated a stem cell graft to a child with congenital amegakaryocytic thrombocytopenia. The genes are TRBV25-1 and TRBJ1-2, with TRBD1 matching 7 bases. The sample was PBMCs from the stem cell graft donor, taken from the stem cell graft. The CDR3 region has the DNA TGTGCCAGCAGTTCGGACAGGCGTGCGGGTGGCTACACCTTC. Translation: CASSSDRRAGGYTF.